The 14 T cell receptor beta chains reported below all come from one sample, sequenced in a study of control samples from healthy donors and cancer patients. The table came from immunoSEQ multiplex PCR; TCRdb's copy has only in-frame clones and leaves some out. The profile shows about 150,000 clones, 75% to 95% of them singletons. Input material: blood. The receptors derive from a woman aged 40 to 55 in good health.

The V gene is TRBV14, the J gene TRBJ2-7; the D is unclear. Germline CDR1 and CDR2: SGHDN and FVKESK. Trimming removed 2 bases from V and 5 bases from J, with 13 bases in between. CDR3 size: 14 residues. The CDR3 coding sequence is TGTGCCAGCAGCCAAACCGTGGGATTCGACGAGCAGTACTTC. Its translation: CASSQTVGFDEQYF.

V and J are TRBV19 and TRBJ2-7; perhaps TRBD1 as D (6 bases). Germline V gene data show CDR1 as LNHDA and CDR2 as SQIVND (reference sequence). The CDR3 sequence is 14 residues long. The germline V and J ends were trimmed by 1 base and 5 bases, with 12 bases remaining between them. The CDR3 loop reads CASSIGGYRDEQYF. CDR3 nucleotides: TGTGCCAGTAGTATAGGAGGGTACAGGGACGAGCAGTACTTC.

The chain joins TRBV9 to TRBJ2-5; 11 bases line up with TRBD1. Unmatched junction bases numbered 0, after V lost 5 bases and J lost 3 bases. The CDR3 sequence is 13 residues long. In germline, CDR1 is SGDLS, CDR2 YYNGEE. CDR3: CASRGQGEETQYF. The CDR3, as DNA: TGTGCCAGCAGGGGACAGGGGGAAGAGACCCAGTACTTC.

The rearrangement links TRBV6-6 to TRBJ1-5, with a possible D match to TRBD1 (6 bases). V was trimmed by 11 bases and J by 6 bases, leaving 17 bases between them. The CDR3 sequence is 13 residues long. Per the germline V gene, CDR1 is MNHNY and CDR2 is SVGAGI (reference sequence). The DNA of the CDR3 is TGTGCCTCGGGGGGGGCGAAAGGTCAGCCCCAGCATTTT. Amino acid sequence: CASGGAKGQPQHF.

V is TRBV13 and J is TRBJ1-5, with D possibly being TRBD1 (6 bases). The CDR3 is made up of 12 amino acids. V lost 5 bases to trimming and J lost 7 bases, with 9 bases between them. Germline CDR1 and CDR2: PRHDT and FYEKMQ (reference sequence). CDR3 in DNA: TGTGCCAGCAGCGCCGGGGGCCAGCCCCAGCATTTT. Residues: CASSAGGQPQHF. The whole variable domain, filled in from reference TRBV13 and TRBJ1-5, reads AAGVIQSPRHLIKEKRETATLKCYPIPRHDTVYWYQQGPGQDPQFLISFYEKMQSDKGSIPDRFSAQQFSDYHSELNMSSLELGDSALYFCASSAGGQPQHFGDGTRLSIL.

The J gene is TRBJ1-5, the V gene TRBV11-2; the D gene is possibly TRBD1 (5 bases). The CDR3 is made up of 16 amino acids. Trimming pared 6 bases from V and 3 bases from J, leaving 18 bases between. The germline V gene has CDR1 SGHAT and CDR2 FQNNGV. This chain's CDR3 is CASSRTTRGNNQPQHF. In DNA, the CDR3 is TGTGCCAGCAGTCGAACGACGCGGGGGAACAATCAGCCCCAGCATTTT.

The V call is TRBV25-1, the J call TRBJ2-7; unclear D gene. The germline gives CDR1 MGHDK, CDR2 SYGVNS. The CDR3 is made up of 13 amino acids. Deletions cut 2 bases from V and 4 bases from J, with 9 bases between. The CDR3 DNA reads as TGTGCCAGCAGTGAAGGTCCCGGTTACGAGCAGTACTTC. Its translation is CASSEGPGYEQYF.

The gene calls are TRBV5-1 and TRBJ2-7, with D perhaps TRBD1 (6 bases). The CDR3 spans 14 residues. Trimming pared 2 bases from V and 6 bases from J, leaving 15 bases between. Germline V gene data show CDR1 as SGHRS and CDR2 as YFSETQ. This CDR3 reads CASSFGQGMREQYF. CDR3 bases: TGCGCCAGCAGCTTCGGGCAGGGGATGCGCGAGCAGTACTTC.

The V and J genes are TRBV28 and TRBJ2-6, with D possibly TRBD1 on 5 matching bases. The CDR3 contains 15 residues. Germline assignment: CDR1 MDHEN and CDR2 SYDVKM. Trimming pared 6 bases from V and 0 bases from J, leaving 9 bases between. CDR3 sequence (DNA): TGTGCCAGCAGCGCCACAGGCTCTGGGGCCAACGTCCTGACTTTC. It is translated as CASSATGSGANVLTF.

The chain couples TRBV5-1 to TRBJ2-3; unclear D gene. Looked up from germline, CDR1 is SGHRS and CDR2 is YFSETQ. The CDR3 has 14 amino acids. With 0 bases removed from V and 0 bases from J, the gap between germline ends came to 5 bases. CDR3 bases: TGCGCCAGCAGCTTGGACCTAAGCACAGATACGCAGTATTTT. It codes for CASSLDLSTDTQYF.

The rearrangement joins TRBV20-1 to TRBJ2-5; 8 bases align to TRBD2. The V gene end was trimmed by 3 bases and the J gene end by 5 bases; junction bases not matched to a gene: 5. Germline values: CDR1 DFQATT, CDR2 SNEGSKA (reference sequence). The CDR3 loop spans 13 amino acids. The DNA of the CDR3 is TGCAGTGCTAGTCGGACTAGCTGGGAGACCCAGTACTTC. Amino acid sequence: CSASRTSWETQYF.

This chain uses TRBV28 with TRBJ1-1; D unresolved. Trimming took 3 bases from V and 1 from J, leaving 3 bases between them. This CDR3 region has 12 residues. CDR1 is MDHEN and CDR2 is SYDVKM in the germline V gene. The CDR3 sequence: CASSFGNTEAFF. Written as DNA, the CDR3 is TGTGCCAGCAGTTTTGGGAACACTGAAGCTTTCTTT.

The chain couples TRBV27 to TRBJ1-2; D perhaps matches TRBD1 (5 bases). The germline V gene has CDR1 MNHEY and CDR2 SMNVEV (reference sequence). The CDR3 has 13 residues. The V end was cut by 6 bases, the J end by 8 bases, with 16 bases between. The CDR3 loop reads CASSPRGWSGYTF. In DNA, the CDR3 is TGTGCCAGCAGCCCGAGGGGTTGGAGCGGCTACACCTTC.

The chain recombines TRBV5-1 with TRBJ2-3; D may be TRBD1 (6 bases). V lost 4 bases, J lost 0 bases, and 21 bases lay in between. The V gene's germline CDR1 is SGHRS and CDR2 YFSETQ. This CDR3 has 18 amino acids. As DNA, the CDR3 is TGCGCCAGCAGCGAGATACGAACCGGGACAACTAGCACAGATACGCAGTATTTT. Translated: CASSEIRTGTTSTDTQYF.